This TCR beta chain was retrieved from a study of regulatory T cells in long-lasting Graves disease. About the research overall: Prior antithyroid drug treatment in newly diagnosed Graves' patients lasted under 3 months. The study, taken as a whole, reports: What was studied was peripheral blood only, and not thyroid tissue.

Time point here: newly diagnosed GD, antithyroid drugs for less than 3 months. RNA from PBMCs was the source of the TCR library. The sample holds many counts of this clonotype. Its target is not known. Trimming stripped 1 base from V and 2 bases from J, with 11 bases between. CDR1 is SGHAT and CDR2 is FQNNGV in the germline V gene. The CDR3 contains 15 residues. TCR beta libraries were built with iRepertoire HTBI primers and Arm-PCR of CDR3 regions. In the authors' workflow: Taken together, the samples had 60 to 80 TRBV and more than 12 TRBJ segments identified. One entry per CDR3 protein results from TCRdb running MiXCR on the multiplex PCR reads. The V and J calls were determined by TCRdb, not by the authors. The sample yields under 800,000 distinct CDR3 sequences, roughly 15% seen once. This sample also appeared in a second study, on T cells in Graves' hyperthyroidism and ophthalmopathy. Turning to that study: The authors deemed Graves' hyperthyroidism stable absent ophthalmopathy progression within 18 months.

Sample: peripheral blood mononuclear cells (PBMCs), taken at new diagnosis, from a patient treated with antithyroid drugs. The clonotype was recovered from a young woman with Graves disease. The chain joins TRBV11-2 to TRBJ2-5; D is possibly TRBD1 or TRBD2 (5 bases each). The CDR3 loop is CASSLVGREQETQYF. The CDR3 DNA sequence: TGTGCCAGCAGCTTAGTTGGCAGGGAGCAAGAGACCCAGTACTTC.